One and the same sample provided the 32 T cell receptor beta chains below, sequenced in a study of tumor-infiltrating lymphocytes in primary liver carcinoma (dated by TCRdb to 2016 to 2017). Without any cell sorting, total RNA and DNA were co-extracted from around 18-30 mg of bulk tissue using the AllPrep DNA/RNA mini kit. TCRdb names Illumina HiSeq 2500 as the instrument used. Using a constant-region primer and ProtoScript II reverse transcriptase, TCRbeta-specific cDNA was reverse-transcribed from around 500 ng total RNA. The TCRbeta libraries were prepared through three rounds of nested multiplex PCR following a slightly modified ARM-PCR procedure. The first two PCR rounds used multiplex TRBV1-TRBV30 forward primers with a Cbeta reverse primer, each for about 9 cycles. In TCRdb, the public reads were trimmed at Q25 with fastp and aligned with MiXCR, with productive beta chains retained. Each CDR3 protein appears once, grouped with its most common genes and DNA. The sample table contains 50,000 to 65,000 distinct CDR3 sequences; only one count was recorded for around 69% of them. The ten largest clones add up to around 44% of the sample.

Sequences were obtained from liver tumor tissue from sampling region 4. The meaning of the sample's cell subset or site label: tumor region T4, right-lateral pole. These receptors were obtained from a man between 35 and 55 years old with primary liver carcinoma and hepatitis B virus infection.

The J gene is TRBJ2-7, the V gene TRBV29-1; perhaps TRBD1 as D (6 bases). This CDR3 region has 12 residues. CDR1 and CDR2 from the germline V gene are SQVTM and ANQGSEA. CDR3 sequence reads: CGLTGTSYEQYF. CDR3 bases: TGCGGCTTAACCGGGACATCCTACGAGCAGTACTTC.

This clonotype was recorded at least ten times. An end of the junction does not agree with germline; a read error may underlie this. J is TRBJ2-1 and V is TRBV11-2; the D call may be TRBD1 or TRBD2 (6 bases each). The V gene's germline CDR1 is SGHAT and CDR2 FQNNGV. This CDR3 has 14 amino acids. As DNA, the CDR3 is TGCGCCAGCAGCTTAGGGGGGTTGAACAATGATCAGTTCTTC. This codes for CASSLGGLNNDQFF.

About this clonotype: The conserved closing phenylalanine or tryptophan is absent in this CDR3, likely reflecting a read error. Here the CDR3 DNA reads TGTGCCAGCAGTGACCCTCGACTAGCGGGCGCAGATATGCAGTATCTT. Protein: CASSDPRLAGADMQYL. This chain uses TRBV6-1 with TRBJ2-3, with TRBD2 matching 10 bases. CDR3 length: 16 amino acids. Germline-derived CDR1 and CDR2 are MNHNS and SASEGT.

Of note for this clonotype: In this CDR3 the conserved last residue, phenylalanine or tryptophan, is missing, so a read error is likely. V and J are TRBV4-2 and TRBJ2-1, with a weak D call TRBD1 (5 bases). The CDR3 is made up of 14 amino acids. The germline gives CDR1 LGHNA, CDR2 YNFKEQ. CDR3 coding DNA: TGTGCAAGCAGCCTAGGACACAGCGACAATGAGCAGTTCATC. Translated: CASSLGHSDNEQFI.

This chain connects TRBV12-3 or TRBV12-4 to TRBJ2-3, with unresolved D. The CDR3 is made up of 11 amino acids. The V end was cut by 3 bases, the J end by 10 bases, with 8 bases between. The CDR3 loop reads CASSLHDAQYF. The CDR3 DNA reads as TGTGCCAGCAGTTTGCATGATGCGCAGTATTTT.

The chain has TRBV6-6 and TRBJ1-2; D ambiguous. This CDR3 is built from 15 residues. Trimming pared 0 bases from V and 11 bases from J, leaving 19 bases between. CDR1 is MNHNY, CDR2 SVGAGI, per germline (reference sequence). The CDR3 DNA is TGTGCCAGCAGTTACTCGAATTCCAAGGGAGGAGGTTACACCTTC. It is translated as CASSYSNSKGGGYTF.

This chain connects TRBV6-2 or TRBV6-3 to TRBJ2-7; 8 positions agree with TRBD1. The end of the DNA is better explained by TRBJ2-1, so the J call may be wrong. Looked up from germline, CDR1 is MNHEY and CDR2 is SVGEGT. The CDR3 extends over 17 amino acids. The CDR3 loop reads CAASYGVGTGFTYEQFF. The CDR3 DNA sequence: TGTGCCGCCAGTTACGGAGTCGGGACAGGATTTACCTACGAGCAGTTCTTC.

Note on this clonotype: One end of the junction fails to match germline, which may point to a read error. The CDR3 reads CASSLGTKLRAGELLF. CDR3 nucleotide sequence: TGTGCCAGCAGCTTAGGGACCAAACTACGGGCCGGGGAGCTGCTTTTT. The gene calls are TRBV5-6 and TRBJ2-2; D tentatively reads TRBD1 or TRBD2 (5 bases each). CDR3 length: 16 amino acids. Germline CDR1 is SGHDT and CDR2 is YYEEEE.

This clonotype was recorded at least ten times. This chain connects TRBV29-1 to TRBJ2-5; D tentatively fits TRBD1 or TRBD2 (5 bases each). V was pared by 5 bases and J by 5 bases, with 12 bases between. Germline CDR1 and CDR2: SQVTM and ANQGSEA. The CDR3 length is 12 residues. The CDR3 bases are TGCAGCGTTAGGGCAGAGGGGGAGACCCAGTACTTC. It is translated as CSVRAEGETQYF.

This clonotype was observed many times. The chain has TRBV28 and TRBJ2-1; 16 nucleotides line up with TRBD2. V trimming: 3 bases; J trimming: 2 bases; junction bases outside the gene matches: 1. Germline CDR1 is MDHEN and CDR2 is SYDVKM. There are 17 residues in the CDR3. The CDR3 bases are TGTGCCAGCAGTTTCGGGACTAGCGGGAGGGCCTACAATGAGCAGTTCTTC. It specifies CASSFGTSGRAYNEQFF.

Remarks on this clonotype: The junction shows a germline mismatch at one end, possibly a read error. The chain carries TRBV29-1 and TRBJ2-3; 10 bases match TRBD1. This CDR3 comprises 14 residues. From germline, CDR1 is SQVTM and CDR2 ANQGSEA. CDR3 nucleotide sequence: TGCAGTGTTTCCGGGACAGGGGCGTCAGATACGCAGTGTTTT. Residues: CSVSGTGASDTQCF.

The rearrangement joins TRBV12-3 or TRBV12-4 to TRBJ2-3; TRBD1 agrees at 9 bases. The CDR3 extends over 15 amino acids. The junction had 9 bases not matched to a gene; V was cut back by 6 bases and J by 5 bases. This CDR3 is CASRYNTGGEDTQYF. CDR3 DNA: TGTGCCAGCAGATATAACACAGGGGGCGAAGATACGCAGTATTTT.

The chain recombines TRBV29-1 with TRBJ1-5; D is uncertain. The CDR3 totals 12 residues. Germline assignment: CDR1 SQVTM and CDR2 ANQGSEA. Trimming cost V 3 bases and J 3 bases, with 6 bases left between them. The CDR3 nucleotides read TGCAGCGTTGAGGAAGACAATCAGCCCCAGCATTTT. Translated, it gives CSVEEDNQPQHF. The complete variable domain, with remaining parts taken from reference TRBV29-1 and TRBJ1-5, reads SAVISQKPSRDICQRGTSLTIQCQVDSQVTMMFWYRQQPGQSLTLIATANQGSEATYESGFVIDKFPISRPNLTFSTLTVSNMSPEDSSIYLCSVEEDNQPQHFGDGTRLSIL.

The rearrangement uses TRBV11-2 and TRBJ2-2; D might be TRBD1 (5 bases). CDR3 length: 15 residues. V lost 1 base to trimming and J lost 4 bases, with 10 bases between them. Germline V gene sequence: CDR1 SGHAT, CDR2 FQNNGV. The CDR3 loop reads CASSLVQEGTGELFF. The CDR3, as DNA: TGTGCCAGCAGCTTAGTACAGGAAGGCACCGGGGAGCTGTTTTTT.

This clonotype was found many times. The chain has TRBV12-3 or TRBV12-4 and TRBJ2-5; the D is unclear. CDR3 length equals 14 residues. Trimming left V 1 base short and J 1 base short, with 7 bases between. This CDR3 is CASSLETTQETQYF. CDR3 DNA: TGTGCCAGCAGTTTAGAAACTACCCAAGAGACCCAGTACTTC.

This clonotype has at least ten counts. The rearrangement links TRBV5-5 to TRBJ1-6, with D unclear. From germline, CDR1 is SGHKS and CDR2 YYEKEE (reference sequence). This CDR3 contains 16 residues. Trimming cost V 1 base and J 0 bases, with 8 bases left between them. The CDR3 protein is CASSLRINSYNSPLHF. In DNA form, the CDR3 reads TGTGCCAGCAGCTTGAGGATTAACTCCTATAATTCACCCCTCCACTTT. Complete variable domain (other parts from reference TRBV5-5 and TRBJ1-6): DAGVTQSPTHLIKTRGQQVTLRCSPISGHKSVSWYQQVLGQGPQFIFQYYEKEERGRGNFPDRFSARQFPNYSSELNVNALLLGDSALYLCASSLRINSYNSPLHFGNGTRLTVT.

This sequence joins TRBV11-2 and TRBJ1-1, with TRBD1 identical over 7 bases. V trimming: 5 bases; J trimming: 14 bases; junction bases outside the gene matches: 23. Per germline, CDR1 SGHAT and CDR2 FQNNGV. CDR3 length equals 16 residues. Here the CDR3 DNA reads TGTGCCAGCAGCCCACCCAGGGGGTTGGTGAACACTGGAGTCTTCTTT. Protein product: CASSPPRGLVNTGVFF.

This clonotype was recorded many times. The rearrangement uses TRBV6-5 and TRBJ2-4, with 7 bases that match TRBD1. This CDR3 has 12 residues. CDR1 MNHEY and CDR2 SVGAGI come from the germline V gene. V was clipped by 5 bases and J by 14 bases; unmatched bases: 9. CDR3 residues: CASSPRTGEEYF. The CDR3 DNA reads TGTGCCAGCAGTCCCCGGACAGGCGAGGAGTACTTC.

Comment on this clonotype: One end of the junction does not line up with germline, which may come from a read error. V gene TRBV29-1 combines with J gene TRBJ2-1, with 8 bases fitting TRBD1. The CDR3 contains 12 residues. Per germline, CDR1 SQVTM and CDR2 ANQGSEA. CDR3 coding DNA: TGCAGCTCAGAACAGGGGGTGAGTGAGCAGTTCTTT. Its translation: CSSEQGVSEQFF.

A remark on this clonotype: Mismatch with germline at one junction end may stem from a read error. The CDR3 coding sequence is TGCAGCGTTGAAACGACTAGCAACAATGATCAGTTCTTC. Translation: CSVETTSNNDQFF. The chain links TRBV29-1 to TRBJ2-1, with TRBD2 matching over 7 bases. Germline CDR1 is SQVTM and CDR2 is ANQGSEA. The CDR3 sequence is 13 residues long.

The chain joins TRBV5-1 to TRBJ2-7; no definite D call. This CDR3 is built from 14 residues. Germline CDR1 reads SGHRS; CDR2 reads YFSETQ. CDR3 in DNA: TGCTCAAGCAGCTGGGCCTCGCCCGCCTACGAGCAGTACTTC. Residues: CSSSWASPAYEQYF.

Note on this clonotype: A much larger clonotype is one base distant, so this may be a read error. The rearrangement uses TRBV4-1 and TRBJ2-1; 15 positions match TRBD2. Germline CDR1 reads MGHRA; CDR2 reads YSYEKL. The CDR3 length is 20 residues. The ends lost 5 bases at V and 8 bases at J; junction bases unmatched: 19. In DNA form, the CDR3 reads TGCGCCAGCAGCTCCTCAGACAGCGGACTAGCGGGAGGGCCGGGATATGAGCAGTTCTTC. Protein sequence: CASSSSDSGLAGGPGYEQFF.

V and J are TRBV6-6 and TRBJ2-5; possibly TRBD1 for D (6 bases). Germline lookup yields CDR1 MNHNY and CDR2 SVGAGI (reference sequence). The CDR3 sequence is 12 residues long. CDR3 sequence reads: CTTAGARETQYF. The CDR3 DNA sequence: TGTACCACCGCAGGGGCCCGGGAGACCCAGTACTTC.

This clonotype was seen only once. A much larger clone sits a single nucleotide away, making a read error possible. The CDR3 carries no conserved terminal phenylalanine or tryptophan, so it likely arises from a read error. This sequence joins TRBV5-1 and TRBJ2-1, with TRBD2 identical over 9 bases. Germline CDR1 and CDR2: SGHRS and YFSETQ. V was pared by 5 bases and J by 9 bases, with 6 bases of the junction left unmatched. This CDR3 has 13 residues. The CDR3 DNA follows: TGCGCCAGCAGGTCGACGGGACTAGCTGAGCAGTTCATC. Translation: CASRSTGLAEQFI.

Notes on this clonotype: A much larger clone differs from this one at a single base, so this may be a read error. The missing conserved phenylalanine or tryptophan at the end of this CDR3 makes a read error likely. The gene calls are TRBV28 and TRBJ2-7, with 12 bases fitting TRBD2. The CDR3 has 14 residues. The germline V gene encodes CDR1 MDHEN and CDR2 SYDVKM. After removal of 6 bases from V and 3 bases from J, the junction contained 3 bases not matched to a gene. CDR3 in DNA: TGTGCCAGCAGCCGACTAGCGGGAGACTACGAGCAGTACTTG. Its translation: CASSRLAGDYEQYL.

On this clonotype: Germline is not matched at one junction end, which may reflect a read error. V gene TRBV4-3 combines with J gene TRBJ2-2; 9 bases are a match to TRBD2. Germline V gene sequence: CDR1 LGHNA, CDR2 YSLEER. The CDR3 is 16 amino acids. CDR3 DNA: TGCGCCAGTAACCAATCACCTAGCGGGAACACCGGGGAGCTATTTTTT. Translated, it gives CASNQSPSGNTGELFF.

As for this clonotype: It may be a read error: a sequence one base away is much more abundant. The V call is TRBV5-1, the J call TRBJ2-7; no reliable D call. Germline CDR1 SGHRS, CDR2 YFSETQ. The CDR3 loop spans 15 amino acids. Trimming removed 3 bases at V and 2 bases at J, with 15 bases between. The CDR3 spells CASSSAETGPYEQYF. The CDR3 nucleotides are TGCGCCAGCAGCTCCGCCGAGACTGGACCCTACGAGCAGTACTTC.

This sequence joins TRBV29-1 and TRBJ2-7; D is ambiguous. The germline CDR1 and CDR2 sequences are SQVTM and ANQGSEA. The CDR3 is made up of 11 amino acids. The CDR3 loop is CNASLSSEQYF. The CDR3 bases are TGCAACGCCAGCCTGAGTTCCGAGCAGTACTTC.

The table lists this clonotype with a count of one. Relative to the germline gene, one junction end is altered; a read error may explain this. The chain combines TRBV12-3 or TRBV12-4 with TRBJ2-5; 11 bases align to TRBD2. The CDR3 has 15 amino acids. As DNA, the CDR3 is TGTGCCAGCACCGATGGACTAGCGGGTGAAGAGAGCCAGTACTTC. Protein: CASTDGLAGEESQYF.

Turning to this clonotype: Germline is not matched at one junction end, which may reflect a read error. The gene calls are TRBV11-1 and TRBJ2-1, with D possibly matching TRBD2 (6 bases). The germline V gene has CDR1 SGHAT and CDR2 FQDESV (reference sequence). The length of the CDR3 is 19 residues. DNA of the CDR3: TGTGTCAGCAACACAGGCGGGACTGTCAAATCTCCTATCTGGAATGAGCAGTCCTTC. This codes for CVSNTGGTVKSPIWNEQSF.

Note on this clonotype: Since a much larger clone is just one base distant, this may be a read error. CDR3 DNA: TGCAGCTTCCGGGCAACTAGCACAGATAGGCAGTATTTT. Its protein is CSFRATSTDRQYF. The chain couples TRBV29-1 to TRBJ2-3; D is possibly TRBD2 (6 bases). CDR1 and CDR2 from the germline V gene are SQVTM and ANQGSEA. CDR3 size: 13 residues.

Points on this clonotype: The conserved final phenylalanine or tryptophan is absent from the CDR3, which likely points to a read error. The J gene is TRBJ2-7, the V gene TRBV11-2, with D perhaps matching TRBD1 or TRBD2 (6 bases each). Germline lookup yields CDR1 SGHAT and CDR2 FQNNGV. Trimming removed 5 bases from V and 2 bases from J, with 16 bases in between. The CDR3 runs 15 residues. The CDR3 protein is CASSQGTGRTYEQYL. The DNA of the CDR3 is TGTGCCAGCAGCCAGGGGACTGGGAGAACCTACGAGCAGTACCTC.